This TCR beta chain was recovered during a study of blood T cell repertoires in COVID-19. The wider study: The cDNA or gDNA used as material had been derived from T cells, B-cell-depleted T cells, or PBMCs.

V was clipped by 1 base and J by 4 bases; unmatched bases: 7. Germline CDR1 and CDR2: LNHDA and SQIVND (reference sequence). This CDR3 region has 15 residues. Per the original methods: The assay estimated nucleated cells by amplifying reference gene primers. Here immunoSEQ multiplex PCR was the method, and the copy in TCRdb shows in-frame clones only, minus some. Clone size and V and J calls were adopted from that table, with D and trimming inferred from the DNA. The sample lists over 25,000 clones, roughly 89% occurring once. The receptor was isolated from a man between 70 and 80 years old with active COVID-19. The chain uses TRBV19 and TRBJ2-7; TRBD1 matches 7 bases. The sample consisted of peripheral blood. CDR3 protein: CASSIVGDRMYEQYF. CDR3 bases: TGTGCCAGTAGTATAGTCGGGGACAGAATGTACGAGCAGTACTTC.